These 8 T cell receptor beta chains share one sample of origin, sequenced in a study of human T cells and chemical hapten exposure. Time point defined: patch test 3, about 24 weeks after DPC sensitization. Treatment of the sample: therapeutic diphenylcyclopropenone sensitization with weekly scalp DPC. TCRdb analysed the RACE reads with MiXCR anew, one entry per CDR3 protein. Of over 150,000 distinct CDR3 sequences listed, around a quarter were seen once; the top ten hold 2% to 2.5%. The starting material was whole blood, obtained in connection with sensitization to the hapten diphenylcyclopropenone (DPC). Receptors originate from a woman between 18 and 29 years old with alopecia areata. Some clones in this sample may be carry-over from other donors' samples.

This clonotype was detected only a few times. The CDR3 nucleotides are TGCGCCAGCAGCCAAGGAGTTGGTCAGCAGTACTTC. It translates to CASSQGVGQQYF. The chain carries TRBV4-3 and TRBJ2-7, with D unresolved. The V and J ends lost 1 base and 8 bases respectively, with 9 bases between them. Germline assignment: CDR1 LGHNA and CDR2 YSLEER. The CDR3 length is 12 residues.

The sample holds a few counts of this clonotype. The rearrangement joins TRBV27 to TRBJ2-3; TRBD2 is a possible D gene (7 bases). Between the trimmed V and J ends, which lost 6 bases and 5 bases, there was a span of 18 bases. The CDR3 extends over 15 amino acids. Germline V gene data show CDR1 as MNHEY and CDR2 as SMNVEV (reference sequence). As DNA, the CDR3 is TGTGCCAGCAGCCTAGGGGGGGGAGATAGAGATACGCAGTATTTT. Translating gives CASSLGGGDRDTQYF.

This clonotype was recorded many times. The chain has TRBV29-1 and TRBJ2-7; D possibly corresponds to TRBD2 (6 bases). Germline lookup yields CDR1 SQVTM and CDR2 ANQGSEA. V was shortened by 6 bases and J by 6 bases, with 15 bases between the two germline ends. The CDR3 spans 12 residues. The CDR3 DNA is TGCAGCGTATCTGGGGAGGAGGGCGAGCAGTACTTC. This codes for CSVSGEEGEQYF.

Points on this clonotype: Its ends do not fully match the called genes, so a read error is possible. The chain couples TRBV6-6 to TRBJ1-2; 7 positions agree with TRBD1. The CDR3 spans 14 residues. Germline CDR1 MNHNY, CDR2 SVGAGI (reference sequence). CDR3 region: CTSSRQGPNYGYTF. CDR3 DNA sequence: TGTACCAGCAGCCGACAGGGCCCTAACTATGGCTACACCTTC.

The chain links TRBV6-2 or TRBV6-3 to TRBJ2-7; D unresolved. With 2 bases removed from V and 3 bases from J, the gap between germline ends came to 8 bases. CDR3 length equals 13 residues. From germline, CDR1 is MNHEY and CDR2 SVGEGT. As DNA, the CDR3 is TGTGCCAGCAGTTACGATAACATCTACGAGCAGTACTTC. It encodes CASSYDNIYEQYF.

The V gene is TRBV7-8, the J gene TRBJ2-5; 10 nucleotides match TRBD2. The CDR3 loop spans 16 amino acids. V shed 4 bases, J shed 4 bases, and the junction held 9 bases outside the gene matches. Germline CDR1 and CDR2: SGHVS and FQNEAQ. The CDR3 reads CASSSIGLAGAETQYF. CDR3 bases: TGTGCCAGCAGCTCAATAGGCCTAGCGGGAGCAGAGACCCAGTACTTC.

CDR3 loop: CASTRGEGYNEQFF. The CDR3 DNA reads TGTGCCAGTACCAGGGGGGAGGGTTACAATGAGCAGTTCTTC. The chain combines TRBV19 with TRBJ2-1; D is perhaps TRBD1 or TRBD2 (7 bases each). The V end was cut by 7 bases, the J end by 4 bases, with 14 bases between. The CDR3 has 14 residues. Germline CDR1 is LNHDA and CDR2 is SQIVND (reference sequence). The variable domain in full, with the rest retrieved from reference TRBV19 and TRBJ2-1, is DGGITQSPKYLFRKEGQNVTLSCEQNLNHDAMYWYRQDPGQGLRLIYYSQIVNDFQKGDIAEGYSVSREKKESFPLTVTSAQKNPTAFYLCASTRGEGYNEQFFGPGTRLTVL.

The chain combines TRBV20-1 with TRBJ1-1; no reliable D call. This CDR3 has 11 residues. Germline-derived CDR1 and CDR2 are DFQATT and SNEGSKA (reference sequence). V was pared by 3 bases and J by 7 bases, with 9 bases between. CDR3 nucleotides: TGCAGTGCTAGTGACAACCGTGAAGCTTTCTTT. This translates into CSASDNREAFF.